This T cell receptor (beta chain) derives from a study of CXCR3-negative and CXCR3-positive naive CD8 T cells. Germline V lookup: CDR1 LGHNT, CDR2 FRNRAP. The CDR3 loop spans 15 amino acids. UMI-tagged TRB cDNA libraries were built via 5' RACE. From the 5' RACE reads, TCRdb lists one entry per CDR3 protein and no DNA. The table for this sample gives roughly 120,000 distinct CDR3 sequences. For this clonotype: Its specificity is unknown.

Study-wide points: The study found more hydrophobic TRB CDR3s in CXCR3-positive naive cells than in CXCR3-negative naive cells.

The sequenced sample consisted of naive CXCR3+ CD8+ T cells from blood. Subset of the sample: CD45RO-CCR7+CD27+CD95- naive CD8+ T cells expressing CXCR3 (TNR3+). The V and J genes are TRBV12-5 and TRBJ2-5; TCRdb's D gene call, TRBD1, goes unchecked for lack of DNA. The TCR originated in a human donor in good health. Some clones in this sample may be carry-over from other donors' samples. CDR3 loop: CASGPGTGGQETQYF.